The 25 T cell receptor beta chains presented below share a single source sample, sequenced in a study of cytomegalovirus exposure and HLA in healthy donors. PCR involved 60 Vbeta and 13 Jbeta primers. The table came from immunoSEQ multiplex PCR; TCRdb's copy has only in-frame clones and leaves some out. The sample consists of about 120,000 clones, over 60% of them appearing once. The source material was PBMCs. The receptors were gathered from a woman between 35 and 50 years old in good health and CMV-seronegative.

There are a few counts of this clone. This chain uses TRBV28 with TRBJ2-7, with D unclear. Germline V gene lookup returns CDR1 MDHEN and CDR2 SYDVKM. V was clipped by 2 bases and J by 4 bases, with 12 bases between them. CDR3 length: 14 residues. The DNA of the CDR3 is TGTGCCAGCAGTTTAATCCCAAGTAGTTACGAGCAGTACTTC. Translating it yields CASSLIPSSYEQYF.

This clone has just a few counts. The rearrangement uses TRBV2 and TRBJ1-1, with D perhaps matching TRBD1 (6 bases). The length of the CDR3 is 14 residues. Germline V gene data show CDR1 as SNHLY and CDR2 as FYNNEI. V gave up 6 bases and J gave up 1 base, with 12 bases separating them. The CDR3 here is CASRLTGRNTEAFF. In DNA form, the CDR3 reads TGTGCCAGCAGGTTGACAGGACGGAACACTGAAGCTTTCTTT.

V gene TRBV4-3 combines with J gene TRBJ2-5; possible D gene TRBD1, 6 bases. The V end was cut by 2 bases, the J end by 9 bases, with 10 bases between. The CDR3 spans 12 residues. The germline V gene has CDR1 LGHNA and CDR2 YSLEER. Written as DNA, the CDR3 is TGCGCCAGCAGCCAAAGAGAGGGGGCCCAGTACTTC. Amino acids: CASSQREGAQYF.

The chain has TRBV6-5 and TRBJ1-5, with D uncertain. V was trimmed by 0 bases and J by 6 bases, leaving 12 bases between them. The CDR3 spans 15 residues. Germline CDR1 is MNHEY and CDR2 is SVGAGI. The CDR3 DNA follows: TGTGCCAGCAGTTACTCGTATGGGGAGGGTCAGCCCCAGCATTTT. Translation gives CASSYSYGEGQPQHF.

In DNA form, the CDR3 reads TGCGCCAGCAGCCTTTCCGGGACAGGGGTTGAAAAACTGTTTTTT. It specifies CASSLSGTGVEKLFF. V and J are TRBV4-1 and TRBJ1-4; 10 bases map to TRBD1. Germline-derived CDR1 and CDR2 are MGHRA and YSYEKL. V was clipped by 4 bases and J by 7 bases; unmatched bases: 6. The CDR3 is 15 residues long.

This clone has only one observation. V and J are TRBV28 and TRBJ1-5, with D possibly being TRBD1 (6 bases). V shed 2 bases and J shed 2 bases, with 10 bases lying between them. The CDR3 has 15 amino acids. CDR1 is MDHEN, CDR2 SYDVKM, per germline. DNA of the CDR3: TGTGCCAGCAGTTTACCAGGGGACGGCAATCAGCCCCAGCATTTT. It is translated as CASSLPGDGNQPQHF.

This clone was seen only once. The V call is TRBV15, the J call TRBJ2-7; TRBD1 matches 10 bases. Per the germline V gene, CDR1 is LNHNV and CDR2 is YYDKDF (reference sequence). Trimming took 5 bases from V and 2 from J; bases not matched to a gene: 3. The CDR3 has 14 amino acids. CDR3 sequence: CATSFGQGAYEQYF. The CDR3 bases are TGTGCCACCAGCTTCGGACAGGGGGCCTACGAGCAGTACTTC.

J is TRBJ1-2 and V is TRBV5-5, with 7 positions matching TRBD1. This CDR3 has 13 amino acids. The ends lost 4 bases at V and 5 bases at J; junction bases unmatched: 5. Germline V gene sequence: CDR1 SGHKS, CDR2 YYEKEE (reference sequence). The CDR3: CASSPGTAYGYTF. The CDR3 nucleotides read TGTGCCAGCAGCCCCGGGACAGCTTATGGCTACACCTTC. The complete variable domain, with remaining parts taken from reference TRBV5-5 and TRBJ1-2, reads DAGVTQSPTHLIKTRGQQVTLRCSPISGHKSVSWYQQVLGQGPQFIFQYYEKEERGRGNFPDRFSARQFPNYSSELNVNALLLGDSALYLCASSPGTAYGYTFGSGTRLTVV.

The rearrangement joins TRBV2 to TRBJ2-6, with 8 bases fitting TRBD1. Germline V gene lookup returns CDR1 SNHLY and CDR2 FYNNEI. This CDR3 is built from 16 residues. The V segment lost 6 bases and the J segment 2 bases; nucleotides outside the gene matches: 6. The CDR3 loop reads CASRNQGAPGANVLTF. The DNA of the CDR3 is TGTGCCAGCAGGAACCAGGGGGCTCCTGGGGCCAACGTCCTGACTTTC.

The J gene is TRBJ2-5, the V gene TRBV11-2; D may be TRBD1 (5 bases). CDR1 is SGHAT, CDR2 FQNNGV, per germline. The ends were cut back, 0 bases at V and 9 bases at J, with 14 bases in the middle. This CDR3 spans 14 amino acids. The CDR3 sequence is CASSLEPGTGAQYF. CDR3 DNA sequence: TGTGCCAGCAGCTTAGAGCCAGGTACAGGAGCCCAGTACTTC.

The chain joins TRBV5-1 to TRBJ2-3, with a weak D call TRBD2 (5 bases). V lost 2 bases and J lost 0, with 7 bases in between. This CDR3 comprises 14 residues. Germline loops: CDR1 SGHRS, CDR2 YFSETQ. The CDR3 DNA follows: TGCGCCAGCAGCTTCGCGGGTAGCACAGATACGCAGTATTTT. Translated: CASSFAGSTDTQYF.

The CDR3 spells CASTTAGDLSNYGYTF. As DNA, the CDR3 is TGTGCCAGCACAACCGCTGGAGACCTCTCTAACTATGGCTACACCTTC. The V gene is TRBV27, the J gene TRBJ1-2; D not certain. CDR3 length: 16 residues. V dropped 7 bases and J dropped 0 bases, with 18 bases sitting between them. Germline loops: CDR1 MNHEY, CDR2 SMNVEV (reference sequence).

V gene TRBV5-1 combines with J gene TRBJ2-1, with TRBD1 matching 10 bases. Germline-derived CDR1 and CDR2 are SGHRS and YFSETQ. J gave up 5 bases and V 3 bases, and 5 bases lay outside the gene matches. CDR3 size: 15 residues. The CDR3 reads CASSYRDRGNNEQFF. CDR3 DNA: TGCGCCAGCAGCTACCGGGACAGGGGAAACAATGAGCAGTTCTTC.

The chain recombines TRBV2 with TRBJ1-1; no clear D. Germline loops: CDR1 SNHLY, CDR2 FYNNEI. CDR3 size: 13 residues. The V end lost 1 base, the J end lost 5 bases, and 8 bases lay between the germline ends. In DNA, the CDR3 is TGTGCCAGCAGTGAAGGTGGGAGGACTGAAGCTTTCTTT. Its protein is CASSEGGRTEAFF.

The chain carries TRBV7-9 and TRBJ2-3, with 10 bases aligning to TRBD2. The CDR3 length is 19 residues. Per the germline V gene, CDR1 is SEHNR and CDR2 is FQNEAQ (reference sequence). The V and J ends lost 5 bases and 1 base, in that order; junction bases with no gene match: 15. The CDR3 sequence is CASSPSRAGGPGGTDTQYF. The CDR3 nucleotides are TGTGCCAGCAGCCCTAGTCGAGCGGGAGGGCCCGGTGGCACAGATACGCAGTATTTT.

V is TRBV11-3 and J is TRBJ2-2; no firm D call. The CDR3 contains 11 residues. The ends were cut back, 11 bases at V and 3 bases at J, with 7 bases in the middle. Germline V gene data show CDR1 as SGHNT and CDR2 as YENEEA. Written as DNA, the CDR3 is TGTGCCGACTTCGACACCGGGGAGCTGTTTTTT. This gives the protein CADFDTGELFF.

This clone was counted only a few times. V usage is TRBV7-6 and J usage is TRBJ2-5; the D gene is possibly TRBD2 (5 bases). TRBJ2-7 matches the DNA end more closely, so the J call is doubtful. Looked up from germline, CDR1 is SGHVS and CDR2 is FNYEAQ. The CDR3 consists of 15 residues. CDR3 loop: CASSLSVGIGYEQYF. The CDR3 nucleotides are TGTGCCAGCAGCTTAAGTGTCGGGATAGGCTACGAGCAGTACTTC.

The chain carries TRBV6-5 and TRBJ2-6; D not resolved. Trimming pared 6 bases from V and 0 bases from J, leaving 6 bases between. Germline V gene sequence: CDR1 MNHEY, CDR2 SVGAGI. The CDR3 is made up of 14 amino acids. CDR3 sequence reads: CASRRDSGANVLTF. The CDR3 DNA is TGTGCCAGCAGACGCGACTCTGGGGCCAACGTCCTGACTTTC.

J is TRBJ2-1 and V is TRBV7-2; possibly TRBD2 for D (6 bases). The germline CDR1 and CDR2 sequences are SGHTA and FQGNSA. This CDR3 is 15 amino acids long. V lost 1 base, J lost 3 bases, and 10 bases lay in between. Here the CDR3 DNA reads TGTGCCAGCAGCTTAGGGCCTAGCGTCTACAATGAGCAGTTCTTC. Its protein is CASSLGPSVYNEQFF.

The CDR3 here is CASSPGTNTDTQYF. Written as DNA, the CDR3 is TGTGCCAGCAGTCCCGGGACTAACACAGATACGCAGTATTTT. The V call is TRBV28, the J call TRBJ2-3; 7 bases line up with TRBD2. The V gene's germline CDR1 is MDHEN and CDR2 SYDVKM. The CDR3 totals 14 residues. Unmatched junction bases numbered 4, after V lost 5 bases and J lost 2 bases.

The chain employs TRBV25-1 and TRBJ1-5; TRBD1 aligns across 10 bases. This CDR3 is built from 13 residues. Trimming at V came to 6 bases and at J to 5 bases, leaving 1 base not matched to a gene. CDR1 and CDR2 from the germline V gene are MGHDK and SYGVNS. CDR3 nucleotides: TGTGCCAGCAGGGGACAGGGGTATCAGCCCCAGCATTTT. This sequence encodes CASRGQGYQPQHF. The complete variable domain, with remaining parts taken from reference TRBV25-1 and TRBJ1-5, reads EADIYQTPRYLVIGTGKKITLECSQTMGHDKMYWYQQDPGMELHLIHYSYGVNSTEKGDLSSESTVSRIRTEHFPLTLESARPSHTSQYLCASRGQGYQPQHFGDGTRLSIL.

CDR3 region: CASSYNRNQPQHF. The CDR3 DNA follows: TGTGCCAGCAGCTACAACAGGAATCAGCCCCAGCATTTT. The chain combines TRBV7-2 with TRBJ1-5, with a tentative D call TRBD1 (5 bases). Trimming removed 4 bases from V and 4 bases from J, with 8 bases in between. CDR1 and CDR2 (germline): SGHTA, FQGNSA. The CDR3 length is 13 residues.

In DNA, the CDR3 is TGTGCCAGCAGCTTAACCGGGTCCTCCTACAATGAGCAGTTCTTC. The encoded protein is CASSLTGSSYNEQFF. J is TRBJ2-1 and V is TRBV7-8; no clear D gene. V was pared by 2 bases and J by 0 bases, with 8 bases between. Germline CDR1 is SGHVS and CDR2 is FQNEAQ. The CDR3 consists of 15 residues.

The chain has TRBV5-4 and TRBJ1-1; 8 nucleotides agree with TRBD1. After removal of 4 bases from V and 1 base from J, the junction contained 15 bases not matched to a gene. CDR1 is SGHNT and CDR2 is YYREEE in the germline V gene (reference sequence). The CDR3 is 18 amino acids. The DNA for the CDR3 is TGTGCCAGCAGCCATACTGAAGGCAGGGGGCTGGGGAACACTGAAGCTTTCTTT. Encoded protein: CASSHTEGRGLGNTEAFF.

This clone was counted only a few times. The rearrangement uses TRBV28 and TRBJ2-7, with D maybe TRBD2 (8 bases). V lost 5 bases to trimming and J lost 2 bases, with 19 bases between them. This CDR3 has 16 residues. CDR1 MDHEN and CDR2 SYDVKM come from the germline V gene. The CDR3 DNA follows: TGTGCCAGCAGTCGGGGGGGAAGGGGGCTCCCCTACGAGCAGTACTTC. Residues: CASSRGGRGLPYEQYF.